This TCR beta chain was identified during a study of cytomegalovirus exposure and HLA in healthy donors. General study findings and limits: The HLA-A and HLA-B alleles of most subjects were reportedly predicted accurately from TCR beta sequences. For presence/absence analyses, sequencing depth was assumed to be roughly uniform across donors.

In the case of this clone: Its antigen remains unknown.

Both 60 Vbeta primers and 13 Jbeta primers went into the PCR. Produced via immunoSEQ multiplex PCR; TCRdb's table is partial and in-frame only. Here the sample spans about 120,000 clones, 55% to 75% being singletons. The CDR3 contains 17 residues. Trimming cost V 4 bases and J 1 base; bases outside gene matches: 10. Germline V lookup: CDR1 MNHNS, CDR2 SASEGT. The chain joins TRBV6-1 to TRBJ1-5, with TRBD1 matching 7 bases. The receptor comes from a woman aged 35 to 49 in good health and CMV-seropositive. Sequencing used PBMCs. In DNA, the CDR3 is TGTGCCAGCAGTGTAGAGGGGGCTAGGGTCAGCAATCAGCCCCAGCATTTT. Protein sequence: CASSVEGARVSNQPQHF.